The 28 T cell receptor beta chains given below trace back to one sample, sequenced in a study of beta chain features in type 1 diabetes. TCRB transcripts that were expressed got sequenced, as all of the isolated RNA had been reverse transcribed. The protocol was immunoSEQ multiplex PCR, while the TCRdb copy is restricted to in-frame clones and leaves out a portion. The table includes 140,000 or so clones, about 9.4% detected once. The specimen sequenced was naive CD4+ T cells from blood. These TCRs come from a young man in good health.

The chain carries TRBV6-5 and TRBJ1-2, with D unclear. Germline-derived CDR1 and CDR2 are MNHEY and SVGAGI. The CDR3 runs to 14 residues. Deletions cut 1 base from V and 8 bases from J, with 14 bases between. The CDR3 DNA follows: TGTGCCAGCAGTTACTGGGCCAATGCTGGAGGCTACACCTTC. It yields the protein CASSYWANAGGYTF.

The V gene is TRBV4-1, the J gene TRBJ1-2; the match to TRBD1 covers 7 bases. CDR3 size: 13 residues. V dropped 2 bases and J dropped 8; count of bases not matched to a gene: 5. Germline V gene data show CDR1 as MGHRA and CDR2 as YSYEKL. The CDR3 DNA reads as TGCGCCAGCAGCCAAAGACAGGGCGAGGGCTACACCTTC. Its protein product is CASSQRQGEGYTF.

The V and J genes are TRBV7-8 and TRBJ2-2, with 11 bases fitting TRBD2. CDR3 length: 18 residues. Trimming cost V 2 bases and J 4 bases; bases outside gene matches: 9. The germline CDR1 and CDR2 sequences are SGHVS and FQNEAQ. Written as DNA, the CDR3 is TGTGCCAGCAGCTTAATGCTTAGCGGGGGGGCAACCACCGGGGAGCTGTTTTTT. Protein sequence: CASSLMLSGGATTGELFF.

The rearrangement links TRBV4-3 to TRBJ2-2; 11 nucleotides align to TRBD1. J gave up 6 bases and V 1 base, and 7 bases lay outside the gene matches. CDR3 size: 17 residues. Per the germline V gene, CDR1 is LGHNA and CDR2 is YSLEER. In DNA, the CDR3 is TGCGCCAGCAGCCAAGGGGCTTTGGGACAGGGGGCCGGGGAGCTGTTTTTT. Translating gives CASSQGALGQGAGELFF.

J is TRBJ2-2 and V is TRBV28; 9 bases are a match to TRBD1. Trimming at V came to 6 bases and at J to 6 bases, leaving 8 bases not matched to a gene. Germline V lookup: CDR1 MDHEN, CDR2 SYDVKM. The CDR3 extends over 15 amino acids. CDR3 in DNA: TGTGCCAGCAGCCTCCGGGACAGGGTGGCCGGGGAGCTGTTTTTT. Its protein is CASSLRDRVAGELFF.

This clone was recorded at least ten times. The chain combines TRBV7-9 with TRBJ2-3, with 8 bases matching TRBD1. The trim removed 7 bases at V and 5 bases at J, leaving 17 bases unmatched. CDR3 size: 17 residues. Per germline, CDR1 SEHNR and CDR2 FQNEAQ (reference sequence). CDR3 sequence (DNA): TGTGCCAGCACCTCTTTAATGACAGGGGCCAATGGAGATACGCAGTATTTT. It codes for CASTSLMTGANGDTQYF.

This clone came up a few times. DNA for the CDR3: TGTGCCAGCAGTGAATTACGGGGGGCGAACTACGAGCAGTACTTC. It codes for CASSELRGANYEQYF. The chain recombines TRBV2 with TRBJ2-7; D is perhaps TRBD2 (7 bases). CDR1 SNHLY and CDR2 FYNNEI come from the germline V gene. The CDR3 covers 15 residues. The V end lost 2 bases, the J end lost 3 bases, and 14 bases lay between the germline ends.

This clone was counted a few times. V gene TRBV19 combines with J gene TRBJ2-3, with a possible D match to TRBD2 (6 bases). This CDR3 is built from 14 residues. Germline assignment: CDR1 LNHDA and CDR2 SQIVND (reference sequence). The V end lost 4 bases, the J end lost 2 bases, and 10 bases lay between the germline ends. In nucleotides, the CDR3 is TGTGCCAGTAGTAAAGGGACTGCCACAGATACGCAGTATTTT. It encodes CASSKGTATDTQYF.

The rearrangement joins TRBV27 to TRBJ2-7, with a tentative D call TRBD1 (5 bases). The CDR3 has 15 residues. Trimming pared 7 bases from V and 5 bases from J, leaving 21 bases between. Germline V gene data show CDR1 as MNHEY and CDR2 as SMNVEV (reference sequence). DNA for the CDR3: TGTGCCAGCACCCACCTTGGGCAGGGTATCCACGAGCAGTACTTC. This codes for CASTHLGQGIHEQYF.

The chain couples TRBV14 to TRBJ1-4; D is undetermined. Germline V gene lookup returns CDR1 SGHDN and CDR2 FVKESK. The CDR3 spans 14 residues. V shed 5 bases and J shed 3 bases, with 10 bases lying between them. The CDR3 reads CASSKMGPNEKLFF. In DNA form, the CDR3 reads TGTGCCAGCAGCAAGATGGGCCCTAATGAAAAACTGTTTTTT.

The V gene is TRBV5-4, the J gene TRBJ1-6; possible D gene TRBD1, 6 bases. The CDR3 extends over 15 amino acids. Germline CDR1 is SGHNT and CDR2 is YYREEE (reference sequence). The V end lost 0 bases, the J end lost 4 bases, and 8 bases lay between the germline ends. The DNA of the CDR3 is TGTGCCAGCAGCTTGGGCCAGGGGTATAATTCACCCCTCCACTTT. It encodes CASSLGQGYNSPLHF.

This clone was observed a handful of times. This chain links TRBV29-1 with TRBJ1-2; D gene ambiguous. V was pared by 6 bases and J by 2 bases, with 10 bases between. The CDR3 runs to 12 residues. Germline assignment: CDR1 SQVTM and CDR2 ANQGSEA. DNA for the CDR3: TGCAGCGTCCCAAGCGGAAACTATGGCTACACCTTC. Amino acids: CSVPSGNYGYTF. Drawing the rest from reference TRBV29-1 and TRBJ1-2, the complete variable domain is SAVISQKPSRDICQRGTSLTIQCQVDSQVTMMFWYRQQPGQSLTLIATANQGSEATYESGFVIDKFPISRPNLTFSTLTVSNMSPEDSSIYLCSVPSGNYGYTFGSGTRLTVV.

The rearrangement uses TRBV7-9 and TRBJ2-7; TRBD1 is a possible D gene (6 bases). The CDR3 extends over 14 amino acids. Trimming removed 1 base at V and 9 bases at J, with 16 bases between. Per the germline V gene, CDR1 is SEHNR and CDR2 is FQNEAQ (reference sequence). CDR3 region: CASSLGSGDDGQYF. The CDR3 DNA reads TGTGCCAGCAGCTTAGGGTCAGGGGACGACGGGCAGTACTTC.

In its sample, this clone was seen a few times. CDR3 bases: TGCGCCAGCAGCCAAGGCCTCCAGGGGCCAGGCACTGAAGCTTTCTTT. This encodes CASSQGLQGPGTEAFF. The chain is built from TRBV4-1 and TRBJ1-1; weak D call: TRBD1 (6 bases). V was cut by 1 base and J by 4 bases, with 16 bases left in between. The CDR3 runs 16 residues. Germline V gene sequence: CDR1 MGHRA, CDR2 YSYEKL.

This clone has a count of ten or more. The chain has TRBV7-9 and TRBJ2-1; TRBD1 matches 7 bases. Germline V gene sequence: CDR1 SEHNR, CDR2 FQNEAQ (reference sequence). V lost 7 bases and J lost 10; bases outside the gene matches: 7. The CDR3 is 12 amino acids. The CDR3 DNA sequence: TGTGCCAGCACGAGAGGGGGCGCCGAGCAGTTCTTC. Translation: CASTRGGAEQFF.

This clone was seen a handful of times. The chain uses TRBV7-3 and TRBJ2-5; 8 positions match TRBD1. The J call may be faulty, since TRBJ2-7 better matches the DNA end. The length of the CDR3 is 14 residues. Germline CDR1 SGHTA, CDR2 FQGTGA. In nucleotides, the CDR3 is TGTGCCAGCAGCTCCCGACAGGGGTTTGGCGAGCAGTACTTC. Its translation is CASSSRQGFGEQYF.

This clone was detected a few times. The chain couples TRBV25-1 to TRBJ1-4; D unresolved. V was pared by 4 bases and J by 7 bases, with 19 bases between. The germline CDR1 and CDR2 sequences are MGHDK and SYGVNS. The CDR3 length is 16 residues. In DNA, the CDR3 is TGTGCCAGCAGTGCACCGAGCGGTTCGGGTACTGAAAAACTGTTTTTT. Protein: CASSAPSGSGTEKLFF.

This clone showed up just a few times. The J gene is TRBJ1-2, the V gene TRBV19; 8 bases agree with TRBD1. Trimming took 4 bases from V and 7 from J; bases not matched to a gene: 11. From germline, CDR1 is LNHDA and CDR2 SQIVND (reference sequence). The CDR3 runs to 15 residues. The CDR3: CASSNSGQGSFGYTF. CDR3 nucleotide sequence: TGTGCCAGTAGTAACAGTGGACAGGGAAGTTTTGGCTACACCTTC.

J is TRBJ2-6 and V is TRBV15; tentative D call: TRBD1 (5 bases). The V and J ends lost 5 bases and 0 bases respectively, with 8 bases between them. In germline, CDR1 is LNHNV, CDR2 YYDKDF (reference sequence). This CDR3 comprises 15 residues. CDR3 sequence (DNA): TGTGCCACCAGCGCAGGGCCCTCTGGGGCCAACGTCCTGACTTTC. This translates into CATSAGPSGANVLTF. Together with reference TRBV15 and TRBJ2-6, the CDR3 gives the full variable domain: DAMVIQNPRYQVTQFGKPVTLSCSQTLNHNVMYWYQQKSSQAPKLLFHYYDKDFNNEADTPDNFQSRRPNTSFCFLDIRSPGLGDTAMYLCATSAGPSGANVLTFGAGSRLTVL.

The V and J genes are TRBV5-4 and TRBJ2-3; D gene uncertain. CDR1 and CDR2 (germline): SGHNT, YYREEE (reference sequence). Trimming left V 0 bases short and J 0 bases short, with 11 bases between. This CDR3 contains 16 residues. CDR3 bases: TGTGCCAGCAGCTTGGCGGCCACGACAAGCACAGATACGCAGTATTTT. Translating it yields CASSLAATTSTDTQYF.

Only a few counts were recorded for this clone. CDR3 in amino acids: CATSRGGETQYF. The CDR3 bases are TGTGCCACCTCTCGGGGGGGAGAGACCCAGTACTTC. This rearrangement joins TRBV15 to TRBJ2-5, with 8 bases aligning to TRBD2. This CDR3 has 12 residues. V dropped 8 bases and J dropped 4; count of bases not matched to a gene: 3. The V gene's germline CDR1 is LNHNV and CDR2 YYDKDF (reference sequence).

This rearrangement joins TRBV28 to TRBJ1-2; D is undetermined. CDR3 length: 12 residues. Per the germline V gene, CDR1 is MDHEN and CDR2 is SYDVKM. Trimming removed 7 bases from V and 4 bases from J, with 10 bases in between. In DNA, the CDR3 is TGTGCCAGCATGATGAGAACCTATGGCTACACCTTC. Translated: CASMMRTYGYTF.

This clone was recorded once. The chain combines TRBV5-4 with TRBJ2-5; the D gene is possibly TRBD1 (6 bases). The CDR3 has 15 residues. V dropped 4 bases and J dropped 5 bases, with 18 bases sitting between them. Germline V gives CDR1 SGHNT, CDR2 YYREEE (reference sequence). CDR3 bases: TGTGCCAGCAGCACCCTGACAGGCGGCTCGGAGACCCAGTACTTC. The encoded protein is CASSTLTGGSETQYF.

J is TRBJ2-5 and V is TRBV6-1, with 8 bases identical to TRBD2. The CDR3 totals 15 residues. The junction had 8 bases not matched to a gene; V was cut back by 7 bases and J by 1 base. Germline V gene data show CDR1 as MNHNS and CDR2 as SASEGT. In DNA, the CDR3 is TGTGCCAGCACGACCGGGGGGGCAGGCCAAGAGACCCAGTACTTC. Protein: CASTTGGAGQETQYF.

The sample holds many counts of this clone. The gene calls are TRBV4-2 and TRBJ2-5; unclear D gene. CDR1 is LGHNA and CDR2 is YNFKEQ in the germline V gene. The V gene lost 0 bases and the J gene lost 5 bases, with 4 bases spanning the gap. The CDR3 extends over 12 amino acids. This CDR3 reads CASSQDRETQYF. As DNA, the CDR3 is TGTGCCAGCAGCCAAGATCGGGAGACCCAGTACTTC.

This clone was detected a few times. V usage is TRBV7-9 and J usage is TRBJ2-5, with 8 bases matching TRBD2. The junction had 17 bases not matched to a gene; V was cut back by 3 bases and J by 2 bases. The CDR3 is 19 residues long. Looked up from germline, CDR1 is SEHNR and CDR2 is FQNEAQ (reference sequence). The DNA of the CDR3 is TGTGCCAGCAGCTTCAGTGGATGGCGGGGGGCGTTCTCACAAGAGACCCAGTACTTC. Protein: CASSFSGWRGAFSQETQYF.

The V gene is TRBV27, the J gene TRBJ2-5; a weak D match, TRBD1 (5 bases). Per the germline V gene, CDR1 is MNHEY and CDR2 is SMNVEV (reference sequence). The CDR3 runs to 13 residues. V gave up 3 bases and J gave up 7 bases, with 12 bases separating them. DNA of the CDR3: TGTGCCAGCAGTTTCAGGGTGGGTGGGACCCAGTACTTC. It yields the protein CASSFRVGGTQYF.

V gene TRBV11-2 combines with J gene TRBJ1-2, with 7 bases lining up with TRBD1. CDR3 length equals 15 residues. J gave up 8 bases and V 1 base, and 10 bases lay outside the gene matches. Germline V gives CDR1 SGHAT, CDR2 FQNNGV. CDR3 region: CASSLGGQAPKGYTF. CDR3 DNA: TGTGCCAGCAGCTTAGGTGGACAGGCGCCGAAGGGCTACACCTTC. The full variable domain, in which reference TRBV11-2 and TRBJ1-2 provide the parts outside the CDR3, is EAGVAQSPRYKIIEKRQSVAFWCNPISGHATLYWYQQILGQGPKLLIQFQNNGVVDDSQLPKDRFSAERLKGVDSTLKIQPAKLEDSAVYLCASSLGGQAPKGYTFGSGTRLTVV.